The present entry profiles one TCR beta chain with its context. Its antigen remains unknown. This sample was included in a study of T-cell memory formation after mild COVID-19. In germline, CDR1 is LGHDT, CDR2 YNNKEL (reference sequence). Deletions cut 0 bases from V and 7 bases from J, with 15 bases between. There are 15 residues in the CDR3. Study-level findings and limits: Second-wave clones peaking on day 37 lacked confirmed SARS-CoV-2 specificity. Later expanders leaned toward CD4+, whereas clones contracting from day 15 to 85 were balanced CD4/CD8. Cross-reactive memory apparently joined, as some responding clones appeared in pre-infection memory.

TCRdb used MiXCR to reprocess the 5' RACE reads, holding one entry per CDR3 protein. The table shows 350,000 to 500,000 distinct CDR3 sequences, with 20% occurring only once. The specimen was PBMCs or a T cell subset sorted from them (not recorded which). The J gene is TRBJ1-1, the V gene TRBV3-1; D unclear. This sequence originates from an adult woman who had mild COVID-19 (a few samples of this study predate the infection). Cell type and time point are not known. The DNA of the CDR3 is TGTGCCAGCAGCCAAGATTGGAGACAAAGTATTGAAGCTTTCTTT. Amino acid sequence: CASSQDWRQSIEAFF.